Listed below are T cell receptor beta chains from one sample, sequenced in a study of CD8+CD57+ T cells in acquired aplastic anemia. TCRdb reprocessed the reads via MiXCR and lists one record per CDR3 protein. The data contain about 100,000 distinct CDR3 sequences, 51% of them singletons. The specimen was sorted CD4+, CD8+, or CD8+CD57+ T cells (not recorded which) from PBMCs. These receptors originate from a human donor in good health, serving as a control. CDR3s include the opening cysteine and the closing phenylalanine or tryptophan. A D gene is named only where the DNA matches it firmly. The size of a clone is reported for some rows only, either as once, few or many, or as a class for expanded clones.

D,V,size,J,DNA,CDR3
.,TRBV7-2,.,TRBJ1-6,TGTGCCAGCAGCGGAGGAGACTCACCCCTCCACTTT,CASSGGDSPLHF
.,TRBV24-1,.,TRBJ1-5,TGTGCCACCAGTGATCGGGACCCCAATCAGCCCCAGCATTTT,CATSDRDPNQPQHF
TRBD2,TRBV25-1,.,TRBJ2-7,TGTGCTAGAAGTAGCGGGGGGGGATTAGAGCAGTACTTC,CARSSGGGLEQYF
TRBD2,TRBV4-3,many,TRBJ2-5,TGCGCCAGCAGCCAAGGCGGATCAAGCGGGGGGGCGGAGACCCAGTACTTC,CASSQGGSSGGAETQYF
.,TRBV11-2,many,TRBJ1-1,TGTGCCAGCAGCTTGTCAGCGAACACTGAAGCTTTCTTT,CASSLSANTEAFF
TRBD2,TRBV12-3/TRBV12-4,.,TRBJ2-3,TGTGCCAGCACCGCCAGCGGGGGGGCCGGCACAGATACGCAGTATTTT,CASTASGGAGTDTQYF
TRBD1,TRBV4-3,many,TRBJ2-7,TGCGCCAGCAGCCAAGAGGACAGGGGGCCCTACGAGCAGTACTTC,CASSQEDRGPYEQYF
.,TRBV19,.,TRBJ2-2,TGTGCCAGTAGAGGACTCTTCACCGGGGAGCTGTTTTTT,CASRGLFTGELFF
TRBD2,TRBV4-3,.,TRBJ2-1,TGCGCCAGCAGCCACGAACCGGGACTAGCCAGAGATGAGCAGTTCTTC,CASSHEPGLARDEQFF
.,TRBV7-2,.,TRBJ1-1,TGTGCCAGCAGCTTTAGCGGAGGGACGGGGGGAGCTTTCTTT,CASSFSGGTGGAFF
.,TRBV11-1,.,TRBJ2-3,TGTGCCAGCAGCTTTACTCGGGGGAGCACAGATACGCAGTATTTT,CASSFTRGSTDTQYF
TRBD1,TRBV10-2,.,TRBJ1-6,TGCGCCAGCAGTGCGGGACAGGGGGGTCCCCTCCACTTT,CASSAGQGGPLHF
.,TRBV2,.,TRBJ2-5,TGTGCCAGCAGTGAATATGGTATGGGGGACGGGCCCGGGGAGACCCAGTACTTC,CASSEYGMGDGPGETQYF
.,TRBV29-1,many,TRBJ2-2,TGCAGCGTTGATGGCGGGCGCGGCACCGGGGAGCTGTTTTTT,CSVDGGRGTGELFF
.,TRBV2,.,TRBJ1-6,TGTGCCAACACCCACTCCTATAATTCACCCCTCCACTTT,CANTHSYNSPLHF
TRBD1,TRBV11-1,.,TRBJ1-2,TGTGCCAGCAGCTCTCTCCGACAGGGAGCTAACTATGGCTACACCTTC,CASSSLRQGANYGYTF
.,TRBV5-1,once,TRBJ2-1,TGCGCCAGCGACCCCGGACATGTGGCGGGCAATGAGCAGTTCTTC,CASDPGHVAGNEQFF
.,TRBV19,many,TRBJ2-1,TGTGCCAGTAGTTGGGGGAACGAGCAGTTCTTC,CASSWGNEQFF
.,TRBV7-2,many,TRBJ2-7,TGTGCCAGCAGCTTAGTGCGGGGCTACGAGCAGTACTTC,CASSLVRGYEQYF
.,TRBV19,.,TRBJ2-1,TGTGCCAGTAGTACTGACCCAGAGCGGTTCTTC,CASSTDPERFF
TRBD1,TRBV19,.,TRBJ1-5,TGTGCCAGTAGTCCCTCAGACAGGGGCCGTAGCAATCAGCCCCAGCATTTT,CASSPSDRGRSNQPQHF
TRBD1,TRBV19,.,TRBJ1-5,TGTGCCAGTACCTCCTGGGGGACAGGGGATCAGCCCCAGCATTTT,CASTSWGTGDQPQHF
.,TRBV7-9,.,TRBJ1-5,TGTGCCAGCAGCCAGACGGACAGCAATCAGCCCCAGCATTTT,CASSQTDSNQPQHF
TRBD2,TRBV20-1,.,TRBJ2-3,TGCAGTGCCAACCCCGGGCGGGGGGACACAGATACGCAGTATTTT,CSANPGRGDTDTQYF
.,TRBV11-1,many,TRBJ1-2,TGTGCCAGCACTCCAGGGTTCCTCACATTTGGGCCAACCTTTAACTATGGCTACACCTTC,CASTPGFLTFGPTFNYGYTF
.,TRBV20-1,.,TRBJ2-7,TGCAGTGTTTCAAATACCTACGGGCAGTATTTC,CSVSNTYGQYF
.,TRBV29-1,.,TRBJ2-4,TGCAGCGTTGCGTCATTAGCCAAAACCATTCAGTACTTC,CSVASLAKTIQYF
.,TRBV15,.,TRBJ1-2,TGTGCCACCAGCAGAGATCGGGGGTTATCCACCTTC,CATSRDRGLSTF
.,TRBV7-8,few,TRBJ2-7,TGTGCCAGCAGCTTAGTTGGGACATACGAGCAGTACTTC,CASSLVGTYEQYF
.,TRBV6-2/TRBV6-3,.,TRBJ2-1,TGTGCCAGCAGTTATGTGGGGGGGGGCCTTTACAATGAGCAGTTCTTC,CASSYVGGGLYNEQFF
.,TRBV2,few,TRBJ2-7,TGTGCCAGCAGTGATGTGGGGTCTATCGAGCAGTACTTC,CASSDVGSIEQYF
.,TRBV19,many,TRBJ1-1,TGTGCCAGTATCGCGAACGTAAGGAGTACGGGAAACACTGAAGCTTTCTTT,CASIANVRSTGNTEAFF
.,TRBV15,.,TRBJ1-2,TGTGCCACCAGCAGTTCCACTTATCCCGCTGCCCATGGCTACACCTTC,CATSSSTYPAAHGYTF
.,TRBV12-3/TRBV12-4,many,TRBJ1-1,TGTGCCAGCAGTCCACAGTTGGACGGTGAAGCTTTCTTT,CASSPQLDGEAFF
.,TRBV30,.,TRBJ1-2,TGTGCCTGGAGTAGAGAAAGGTCAGTGAGAATCGCCTATGGCTACACCTTC,CAWSRERSVRIAYGYTF